This TCR beta chain was captured by sequencing in a study of control samples from healthy donors and cancer patients. Method: immunoSEQ multiplex PCR; TCRdb's copy keeps in-frame clones and lacks some. The sample lists approximately 80,000 clones, 90% to 95% occurring once. This CDR3 has 15 residues. The germline CDR1 and CDR2 sequences are MGHRA and YSYEKL. Trimming took 3 bases from V and 4 from J, leaving 16 bases between them. The TCR originated in a man aged 25 to 40 in good health. The sequenced material came from blood. The rearrangement joins TRBV4-1 to TRBJ2-7; D not resolved. CDR3 protein: CASSQPPRKEYEQYF. The CDR3 coding sequence is TGCGCCAGCAGCCAGCCACCGCGGAAGGAGTACGAGCAGTACTTC.